Sequencing of this T cell receptor (beta chain) was carried out in a study of cytomegalovirus exposure and HLA in healthy donors. Study in general: Out of about 410 genotyped donors, 81% belonged to the Caucasian-associated ancestry cluster.

Concerning this clone itself: Its specificity is unknown.

Use of 60 Vbeta and 13 Jbeta primers characterized the PCR. Profiling relied on immunoSEQ multiplex PCR, and the TCRdb table lists in-frame clones only, not all of them. The profile shows about 110,000 clones, around 75% of them singletons. Findings and limits, study-wide: Researchers reported that a few CMV-associated chains were confirmed in vitro as CMV antigen-specific. Donor immune exposure was known only as CMV serostatus. Presence/absence analyses treated sequencing depth as roughly uniform across donors.

The CDR3 spans 16 residues. V and J are TRBV21-1 and TRBJ1-1. TRBV21-1 is labeled a pseudogene. The sample consisted of PBMCs. This TCR was sampled from a female donor in good health and CMV-seronegative. In DNA, the CDR3 is TGTGCCAGCAGCAAAGCTCCCCGCGGGGATGGGACTGAAGCTTTCTTT. Encoded protein: CASSKAPRGDGTEAFF.